This TCR beta chain was obtained from a study of blood T cell repertoires in COVID-19 (dated by TCRdb to 2018 to 2020). Study-level background: Samples covering the acute and convalescent phases of COVID-19 were provided by collaborators in the United States, Italy and Spain. The prospective study material was composed of cDNA or gDNA derived from T cells, B-cell-depleted T cells, or PBMCs. The dataset comprised deeply sampled blood TCRbeta repertoires from subjects exposed to, actively infected with, or recovered from COVID-19. The repertoires were released in a freely available public database meant as a resource for research on the immune response to SARS-CoV-2. Samples were obtained from the ongoing ImmuneRACE study (first 160 participants) and from 1,254 subjects provided by 6 global collaborators. Sample metadata almost always included a de-identified subject ID, COVID-19 status, age in years and sex. Where available, HLA class I and class II types were obtained from metadata supplied by the sample provider rather than from assay-based typing. Overall results and qualifications from the work: How much clinical and demographic metadata was included differed by source and by participant, and the metadata was provided uncurated.

CDR1 MDHEN and CDR2 SYDVKM are derived from the germline V gene. The CDR3 starts with the cysteine, ends with the phenylalanine, and has 15 residues. Of the read, only the CDR3 DNA is kept; its 45 bases are in frame from base 1. Trimmed from V: 3 bases; trimmed from J: 8 bases; junction bases lacking a gene match: 8. TCRbeta CDR3 regions were amplified from genomic DNA using the immunoSEQ Assay, a bias-controlled multiplex PCR. From the authors' description of their analysis: The number of nucleated cells in each sample was estimated from the amplification of reference gene primers within the assay. To quantify the absolute abundance of each unique TCRbeta CDR3 rearrangement, sequence reads were collapsed and filtered. For each sample, productive Simpson clonality was calculated as the square root of Simpson's diversity index over productive rearrangements. The clones in this table, taken by TCRdb from immuneACCESS, are in-frame only. Not every clone is retained; where verified, under half of the shortfall comes from an unresolved V gene, and the cause of the rest is unknown. V and J calls and clone size come straight from that table; D and trimming were deduced from the DNA. In all, the sample holds 95,000 to 100,000 clones, and 75% to 90% of those were seen once. Together, the top ten hold approximately 1.8% of the sample.

The collaborating institutions used their own protocols to collect whole blood in K2EDTA tubes. For TCRbeta analysis, collaborators shipped samples as frozen whole blood, isolated PBMCs, or DNA extracted from either of those sample types. Comments on this clone: Its recognized antigen is unknown. No clone much larger than this one lies a single base away; base qualities are absent.

Specimen: peripheral blood. The rearrangement combines TRBV28 with TRBJ1-2; 11 junctional bases match TRBD1. The sequence was collected from an elderly man with acute or convalescent COVID-19. The base sequence is TGTGCCAGCAGTTTTCCCGGGACAGGGGGGAGGGGCTACACCTTC. This gives the protein CASSFPGTGGRGYTF.